Listed here are 23 T cell receptor beta chains from one sample, sequenced in a study of T-cell reconstitution after alpha-beta-depleted transplantation in children. The library targeted TCRbeta and was prepared with unique molecular identifiers. TCRdb re-derived calls from the PCR reads in MiXCR, one entry per CDR3 protein. The data contain around 800,000 distinct CDR3 sequences, roughly 15% of them singletons. The starting material was PBMCs, mostly from graft donor cells, obtained 360 days after TCRalphabeta/CD19-depleted stem cell transplant. All receptors derive from a male patient between 5 and 17 years old who had a stem cell transplant for acute lymphoblastic leukemia, so the T cells may come from the graft donor.

CDR3 bases: TGTGCCAGCAGTTTAAGTACATCGAACACCGGGGAGCTGTTTTTT. This encodes CASSLSTSNTGELFF. V and J are TRBV12-3 or TRBV12-4 and TRBJ2-2; D unclear. This CDR3 has 15 amino acids. V shed 2 bases and J shed 0 bases, with 7 bases lying between them.

In this sample, this clonotype turned up a few times. The V gene is TRBV12-3 or TRBV12-4, the J gene TRBJ1-6, with 8 nucleotides matching TRBD1. J was trimmed by 8 bases and V by 4 bases; bases with no gene match: 4. CDR3 size: 14 residues. The CDR3 here is CASSYRGKDSPLHF. The DNA for the CDR3 is TGTGCCAGCAGTTACAGGGGGAAGGATTCACCCCTCCACTTT.

This clonotype has at least ten counts. This chain joins TRBV5-6 and TRBJ2-7, with unresolved D. The CDR3 extends over 12 amino acids. V was trimmed by 4 bases and J by 5 bases, leaving 10 bases between them. CDR1 is SGHDT, CDR2 YYEEEE, per germline. CDR3: CASSLSTDEQYF. The DNA of the CDR3 is TGTGCCAGCAGCCTCTCAACGGACGAGCAGTACTTC.

The sample holds a few counts of this clonotype. The chain uses TRBV27 and TRBJ2-1; tentative D call: TRBD2 (5 bases). Deletions cut 7 bases from V and 7 bases from J, with 14 bases between. The length of the CDR3 is 13 residues. Germline V gives CDR1 MNHEY, CDR2 SMNVEV (reference sequence). DNA of the CDR3: TGTGCCAGCACCGCGAACACTAGGAATGAGCAGTTCTTC. As protein: CASTANTRNEQFF.

A few counts support this clonotype. The V gene is TRBV5-6, the J gene TRBJ2-1; 13 bases line up with TRBD2. This CDR3 region has 16 residues. Germline V gives CDR1 SGHDT, CDR2 YYEEEE. The V and J ends lost 5 bases and 3 bases, in that order; junction bases with no gene match: 5. In DNA, the CDR3 is TGTGCCAGCAGGTTGAGGACTAGCGGGAGCTACAATGAGCAGTTCTTC. Amino acid sequence: CASRLRTSGSYNEQFF.

The table lists this clonotype with many counts. V usage is TRBV11-2 and J usage is TRBJ2-7; 11 nucleotides agree with TRBD2. From germline, CDR1 is SGHAT and CDR2 FQNNGV. This CDR3 is 17 amino acids long. The J segment lost 4 bases and the V segment lost 3 bases, leaving 11 bases of the junction unmatched. The CDR3 loop reads CASSLSSIAGGPYEQYF. CDR3 bases: TGTGCCAGCAGCTTGTCCTCCATAGCGGGAGGGCCTTACGAGCAGTACTTC.

The chain employs TRBV4-1 and TRBJ2-1; 8 nucleotides agree with TRBD2. Trimming cost V 0 bases and J 4 bases; bases outside gene matches: 5. This CDR3 spans 16 amino acids. Germline CDR1 MGHRA, CDR2 YSYEKL. The CDR3 DNA reads as TGCGCCAGCAGCCAAGAATCTCGGGAGGGATACAATGAGCAGTTCTTC. Protein product: CASSQESREGYNEQFF.

This clonotype was observed a few times. CDR3 nucleotides: TGTGCCAGCAGCCAAGAGAAGGAGGAAGATACGCAGTATTTT. Amino acids: CASSQEKEEDTQYF. The chain couples TRBV4-2 to TRBJ2-3; D might be TRBD2 (5 bases). The germline CDR1 and CDR2 sequences are LGHNA and YNFKEQ. The CDR3 extends over 14 amino acids. Trimming pared 0 bases from V and 5 bases from J, leaving 9 bases between.

This clonotype was counted between two and nine times. The gene calls are TRBV20-1 and TRBJ2-5, with a weak D call TRBD1 (6 bases). The CDR3 runs to 16 residues. Germline assignment: CDR1 DFQATT and CDR2 SNEGSKA (reference sequence). V lost 6 bases to trimming and J lost 3 bases, with 23 bases between them. The CDR3 spells CSANSGKQGKEETQYF. CDR3 nucleotides: TGCAGTGCCAATTCCGGAAAACAGGGTAAAGAAGAGACCCAGTACTTC.

This clonotype was seen ten or more times. The chain links TRBV5-1 to TRBJ2-1; D unresolved. CDR3 length equals 15 residues. The ends were cut back, 2 bases at V and 0 bases at J, with 9 bases in the middle. Germline CDR1 reads SGHRS; CDR2 reads YFSETQ. As DNA, the CDR3 is TGCGCCAGCAGCTTACTGGCTATCTCCTACAATGAGCAGTTCTTC. The encoded protein is CASSLLAISYNEQFF.

The J gene is TRBJ1-1, the V gene TRBV7-2, with D hard to call. Germline CDR1 reads SGHTA; CDR2 reads FQGNSA. V was cut by 1 base and J by 4 bases, with 10 bases left in between. The CDR3 loop spans 14 amino acids. CDR3 sequence (DNA): TGTGCCAGCAGCTTAGGTCCGGCTTTCACTGAAGCTTTCTTT. Residues: CASSLGPAFTEAFF. Combining the CDR3 with reference TRBV7-2 and TRBJ1-1 gives the whole variable domain GAGVSQSPSNKVTEKGKDVELRCDPISGHTALYWYRQSLGQGLEFLIYFQGNSAPDKSGLPSDRFSAERTGGSVSTLTIQRTQQEDSAVYLCASSLGPAFTEAFFGQGTRLTVV.

The V gene is TRBV12-3 or TRBV12-4, the J gene TRBJ2-3; 7 nucleotides line up with TRBD2. The V and J ends lost 8 bases and 6 bases, in that order; junction bases with no gene match: 17. There are 16 residues in the CDR3. Here the CDR3 DNA reads TGTGCCAGCGGATTTCATAGAGCGGGGTTCAGTGATACGCAGTATTTT. It translates to CASGFHRAGFSDTQYF.

This rearrangement joins TRBV7-7 to TRBJ2-2; a possible D gene is TRBD1 (6 bases). There are 14 residues in the CDR3. Germline CDR1 is SSHAT and CDR2 is FNYEAQ (reference sequence). V lost 2 bases, J lost 7 bases, and 11 bases lay in between. CDR3 DNA sequence: TGTGCCAGCAGCTTAACCAGGGGTAGCGGGGAGCTGTTTTTT. It translates to CASSLTRGSGELFF.

J is TRBJ2-5 and V is TRBV7-9; D is undetermined. The CDR3 totals 14 residues. Trimming left V 4 bases short and J 2 bases short, with 11 bases between. From germline, CDR1 is SEHNR and CDR2 FQNEAQ (reference sequence). The CDR3 loop reads CASSSMGSQETQYF. DNA of the CDR3: TGTGCCAGCAGCTCGATGGGTTCTCAAGAGACCCAGTACTTC.

This clonotype occurred a few times. The chain uses TRBV12-3 or TRBV12-4 and TRBJ1-2, with a weak D call TRBD1 (6 bases). The CDR3 is 13 residues long. The germline V and J ends were trimmed by 4 bases and 9 bases, with 15 bases remaining between them. The CDR3 is CASSSTGLASYTF. The CDR3 nucleotides read TGTGCCAGCAGTTCAACAGGGCTCGCGAGCTACACCTTC.

The CDR3 coding sequence is TGTGCCAGCAGAAATGAAGGTAACCAAGAGACCCAGTACTTC. As protein: CASRNEGNQETQYF. The rearrangement joins TRBV12-3 or TRBV12-4 to TRBJ2-5; D is undetermined. The CDR3 length is 14 residues. Trimming cost V 6 bases and J 0 bases, with 11 bases left between them.

This clonotype was counted between two and nine times. This chain joins TRBV20-1 and TRBJ2-7; the D gene is possibly TRBD1 (6 bases). The CDR3 extends over 12 amino acids. The germline V gene has CDR1 DFQATT and CDR2 SNEGSKA (reference sequence). Trimming stripped 3 bases from V and 6 bases from J, with 12 bases between. The CDR3 here is CSASPQGGEQYF. Written as DNA, the CDR3 is TGCAGTGCTAGCCCACAGGGCGGCGAGCAGTACTTC.

J is TRBJ2-5 and V is TRBV12-3 or TRBV12-4, with D perhaps given as TRBD1 or TRBD2 (5 bases each). Trimming removed 2 bases at V and 5 bases at J, with 18 bases between. The CDR3 is made up of 16 amino acids. CDR3 nucleotides: TGTGCCAGCAGTTTATTACCGGGGAGAGAGGGGGAGACCCAGTACTTC. Protein product: CASSLLPGREGETQYF.

In this sample, this clonotype turned up a few times. The chain joins TRBV15 to TRBJ2-1; 7 bases map to TRBD2. Trimming at V came to 4 bases and at J to 4 bases, leaving 10 bases not matched to a gene. From germline, CDR1 is LNHNV and CDR2 YYDKDF (reference sequence). The CDR3 sequence is 16 residues long. CDR3: CATSKWGLADYNEQFF. CDR3 DNA: TGTGCCACCAGCAAGTGGGGCCTAGCGGATTACAATGAGCAGTTCTTC.

This clonotype was recorded many times. The chain carries TRBV4-1 and TRBJ2-3, with a possible D match to TRBD2 (5 bases). The germline V gene encodes CDR1 MGHRA and CDR2 YSYEKL. The CDR3 length is 18 residues. V lost 0 bases and J lost 2, with 18 bases in between. The CDR3 DNA reads TGCGCCAGCAGCCAAGATCCTCGGGCTAGCAGAAACACAGATACGCAGTATTTT. Protein product: CASSQDPRASRNTDTQYF.

This clonotype was detected a few times. The rearrangement joins TRBV5-1 to TRBJ1-1, with D maybe TRBD1 (5 bases). Germline V gene lookup returns CDR1 SGHRS and CDR2 YFSETQ. V was cut by 4 bases and J by 3 bases, with 16 bases left in between. CDR3 length equals 15 residues. For the CDR3, the DNA is TGCGCCAGCAGCCCTTCACGGGACCGTTACACTGAAGCTTTCTTT. It codes for CASSPSRDRYTEAFF. Variable domain in full (rest from reference TRBV5-1 and TRBJ1-1): KAGVTQTPRYLIKTRGQQVTLSCSPISGHRSVSWYQQTPGQGLQFLFEYFSETQRNKGNFPGRFSGRQFSNSRSEMNVSTLELGDSALYLCASSPSRDRYTEAFFGQGTRLTVV.

This clonotype was observed at least ten times. The chain uses TRBV7-2 and TRBJ2-2; possibly TRBD2 for D (6 bases). The CDR3 is made up of 15 amino acids. V gave up 4 bases and J gave up 2 bases, with 11 bases separating them. Germline assignment: CDR1 SGHTA and CDR2 FQGNSA. CDR3 DNA sequence: TGTGCCAGCAGCTGGAGGGAGTTCAACACCGGGGAGCTGTTTTTT. Translation gives CASSWREFNTGELFF.

J is TRBJ1-1 and V is TRBV5-1; 9 bases line up with TRBD1. Germline CDR1 reads SGHRS; CDR2 reads YFSETQ. The CDR3 contains 14 residues. J gave up 1 base and V 8 bases, and 6 bases lay outside the gene matches. DNA of the CDR3: TGCGCCAGTAAACCGGGACAGGGGAACACTGAAGCTTTCTTT. Translating gives CASKPGQGNTEAFF.